This T cell receptor beta chain was captured by sequencing in a study of radiotherapy plus CTLA-4 blockade in lung cancer. Background on the study: Of all patients, around 20% responded objectively and roughly 31% showed disease control.

Study-wide results and limits: Dynamics of early blood T cell clones, together with interferon-beta, were reportedly the best predictors of response. Peripheral blood showed expansion of tumor-derived TCR clones after radiotherapy and ipilimumab.

Libraries were prepared by immunoSEQ multiplex PCR; TCRdb keeps only in-frame clonotypes and omits some of them. The sample shows about 68,000 clones, around 79% of them seen only once. About this clone itself: Its target is not known.

The V gene lost 3 bases and the J gene lost 3 bases, with 13 bases spanning the gap. The CDR3 contains 15 residues. Germline-derived CDR1 and CDR2 are SGHTS and YDEGEE. People whose metastatic non-small-cell lung cancer was chemo-refractory got focal radiation along with CTLA-4 blockade by ipilimumab. Source: peripheral blood, taken from a patient treated with radiotherapy plus ipilimumab. The chain recombines TRBV5-8 with TRBJ1-3, with D possibly TRBD1 on 5 matching bases. This receptor was taken from a human donor with non-small cell lung cancer who had a complete response to radiotherapy plus ipilimumab. In DNA, the CDR3 is TGTGCCAGCAGCTCATTTTCAGGGTTTGGAAACACCATATATTTT. Translation: CASSSFSGFGNTIYF.